This T cell receptor (beta chain) was found in a study of cytomegalovirus exposure and HLA in healthy donors. Looked up from germline, CDR1 is SGHTA and CDR2 is FQGNSA. V lost 3 bases to trimming and J lost 4 bases, with 7 bases between them. The CDR3 loop spans 12 amino acids. 13 Jbeta primers and 60 Vbeta primers were used for the PCR. The repertoire was sequenced with immunoSEQ multiplex PCR; TCRdb's copy has only in-frame clones and lacks some. The table includes 150,000 to 200,000 clones, over 75% detected once. This clone was counted once. The same CDR3 arises from other DNA sequences in this sample as well.

The rearrangement links TRBV7-2 to TRBJ2-7; weak D call: TRBD1 (5 bases). This receptor was taken from a man aged 35 to 55 in good health and CMV-seropositive. The sample consisted of PBMCs. CDR3 nucleotide sequence: TGTGCCAGCAGCTTTAGGGGATACGAGCAGTACTTC. Amino acids: CASSFRGYEQYF.